The clone carrying this T cell receptor beta chain was detected many times. The entry originates in a study of blood T cells in healthy people across ages. PCR was performed a second time for 7 to 11 cycles using a sample-barcoded 5' primer and a J-beta primer mix. TCRdb used MiXCR to reprocess the 5' RACE reads, holding one entry per CDR3 protein. The data show more than 800,000 distinct CDR3 sequences, around 45% seen once. With V trimmed by 6 bases and J by 1 base, 3 bases remained unmatched. This CDR3 is built from 13 residues. Germline lookup yields CDR1 MNHEY and CDR2 SMNVEV (reference sequence).

The receptor comes from a woman aged 55-75 years in good health. What was sequenced was blood. The V gene is TRBV27, the J gene TRBJ2-7, with TRBD1 identical over 7 bases. This CDR3 reads CASSLTGSYEQYF. For the CDR3, the DNA is TGTGCCAGCAGCCTGACAGGGTCCTACGAGCAGTACTTC.